The clone carrying this T cell receptor (beta chain) was seen only a few times. V lost 2 bases to trimming and J lost 5 bases; unmatched junction nucleotides: 11. Looked up from germline, CDR1 is GTSNPN and CDR2 is SVGIG (reference sequence). The CDR3 sequence is 15 residues long. The sequenced template was cDNA made from the entire isolated RNA. The data were produced by immunoSEQ multiplex PCR, yet TCRdb's version contains in-frame clones alone and is incomplete. This sample has hundreds of thousands of clones, with approximately 28% found just once. The data derive from a study of beta chain features in type 1 diabetes.

Sequencing was performed on naive CD4+ T cells from blood. The TCR originated in a man aged 18 to 29 in good health. The chain employs TRBV30 and TRBJ2-7, with TRBD1 identical over 8 bases. CDR3: CAWSTLTGANNEQYF. CDR3 DNA sequence: TGTGCCTGGAGTACCTTGACAGGGGCTAATAACGAGCAGTACTTC.